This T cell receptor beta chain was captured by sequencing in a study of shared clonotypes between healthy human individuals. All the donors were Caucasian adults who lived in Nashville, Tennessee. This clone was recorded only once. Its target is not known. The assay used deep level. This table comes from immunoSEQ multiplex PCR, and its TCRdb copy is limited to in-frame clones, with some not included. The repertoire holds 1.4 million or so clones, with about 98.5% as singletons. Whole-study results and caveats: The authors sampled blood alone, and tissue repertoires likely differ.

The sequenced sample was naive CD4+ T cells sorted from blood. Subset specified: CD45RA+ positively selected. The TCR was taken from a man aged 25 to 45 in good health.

CDR3 bases: TGCGCCAGCAGCTTGGGAGCCTTTGGGGGTCACACAGATACGCAGTATTTT. Encoded protein: CASSLGAFGGHTDTQYF. The rearrangement links TRBV5-1 to TRBJ2-3; D could derive from TRBD1 or TRBD2 (5 bases each). V was trimmed by 0 bases and J by 2 bases, leaving 16 bases between them. The CDR3 is made up of 17 amino acids. The germline gives CDR1 SGHRS, CDR2 YFSETQ.